Sequencing of this TCR beta chain was carried out in a study of cytotoxic CD8 clonotypes in ibrutinib-treated CLL (dated by TCRdb to 2020 to 2022). In terms of the full investigation: The cohort included about 15 treatment-naive and about a dozen relapsed/refractory patients; roughly 17 were IGHV unmutated. Cryopreserved peripheral blood mononuclear cells were collected at three points: before therapy, at response, and at either sustained remission or disease progression. Of the approximately 90 participants in the trial, 20 to 30 had longitudinal samples available. Partial responses were observed in some 24 patients and complete responses in 2; after a median follow-up of roughly 62 months, remission was maintained in approximately 14 patients and progression was observed in some 12. On average, each sample yielded around 250,000 productive templates and about 95,000 productive rearrangements. The response samples were drawn at a median of roughly twelve months into treatment, with a range of roughly 6 to 36 months. What the study reported, not specific to this receptor: Baseline clonality was found to be higher than that of age-matched healthy donors and was strongly correlated with circulating CD8+ T-cell counts. Public clonotypes were found to be uncommon and were observed to contract or remain stable during treatment; the increase in clonality was shown to reflect expansion of private clonotypes at ibrutinib response. Sampling times were not matched between patients in sustained remission and patients whose disease was progressing, and lymph node repertoires were not examined. An increase in clonality was observed at ibrutinib response, with clonality remaining stable during sustained remission and falling back toward baseline at progression.

As concerns this clone: There is no known antigen for this receptor. It has no much larger one-base neighbor in the sample; base qualities were not kept.

The CDR3 measures 14 amino acids from cysteine to phenylalanine. Only the CDR3 part of the read is kept: 42 bases, read in frame from the first base. CDR1 and CDR2 are drawn from the germline V gene: SGHTA, FQGNSA. V is shortened by 0 bases, J by 5 bases, and the region joining them spans 8 bases. Approximately 2 micrograms of genomic DNA were extracted from cryopreserved PBMCs for TCR beta library preparation. Longitudinal blood samples from CLL patients receiving ibrutinib monotherapy were subjected to high-throughput TCR beta sequencing. The patients took part in an open-label, single-center phase 2 trial of ibrutinib monotherapy. The goal of deep resolution MiSeq sequencing was a depth between 1 in 1 million and 1 in 200,000 T cells, and coverage averaged 10x per clonotype. TCR beta libraries were generated with the immunoSEQ hsTCRB Kit. The study's processing was this. Data were analyzed with ImmunoSEQ Data Assistant and ImmunoSEQ Analyzer, with V, D and J genes assigned per IMGT definitions. Clonality, with values ranging from 0 to 1, was calculated as one minus the normalized Shannon entropy of productive rearrangement frequencies. Only overrepresented clonotypes making up at least 0.05% of each patient's repertoire were included in the public clonotype analysis. Thirteen repertoires from age-matched healthy donors, obtained from immuneACCESS, served as clonality controls. TCRdb carries this immuneACCESS record with in-frame sequences only. Its versions omit some clonotypes, under half of them owing to an unresolved V gene in the studies checked, with the rest unexplained. Clone size and the V and J calls come from that table; the DNA yielded D and trimming. Within this sample are a few hundred thousand clones, with just under 80% of them counted one time only. The top ten constitute 6.5% to 8% of the sample.

This sequence uses TRBV7-2 and TRBJ2-1; the D gene remains uncertain. The origin of this receptor is a human donor with chronic lymphocytic leukemia. The sample here was PBMCs, taken before ibrutinib treatment. The CDR3 loop reads CASSLAALDNEQFF. The DNA is TGTGCCAGCAGCTTAGCAGCACTCGACAATGAGCAGTTCTTC.